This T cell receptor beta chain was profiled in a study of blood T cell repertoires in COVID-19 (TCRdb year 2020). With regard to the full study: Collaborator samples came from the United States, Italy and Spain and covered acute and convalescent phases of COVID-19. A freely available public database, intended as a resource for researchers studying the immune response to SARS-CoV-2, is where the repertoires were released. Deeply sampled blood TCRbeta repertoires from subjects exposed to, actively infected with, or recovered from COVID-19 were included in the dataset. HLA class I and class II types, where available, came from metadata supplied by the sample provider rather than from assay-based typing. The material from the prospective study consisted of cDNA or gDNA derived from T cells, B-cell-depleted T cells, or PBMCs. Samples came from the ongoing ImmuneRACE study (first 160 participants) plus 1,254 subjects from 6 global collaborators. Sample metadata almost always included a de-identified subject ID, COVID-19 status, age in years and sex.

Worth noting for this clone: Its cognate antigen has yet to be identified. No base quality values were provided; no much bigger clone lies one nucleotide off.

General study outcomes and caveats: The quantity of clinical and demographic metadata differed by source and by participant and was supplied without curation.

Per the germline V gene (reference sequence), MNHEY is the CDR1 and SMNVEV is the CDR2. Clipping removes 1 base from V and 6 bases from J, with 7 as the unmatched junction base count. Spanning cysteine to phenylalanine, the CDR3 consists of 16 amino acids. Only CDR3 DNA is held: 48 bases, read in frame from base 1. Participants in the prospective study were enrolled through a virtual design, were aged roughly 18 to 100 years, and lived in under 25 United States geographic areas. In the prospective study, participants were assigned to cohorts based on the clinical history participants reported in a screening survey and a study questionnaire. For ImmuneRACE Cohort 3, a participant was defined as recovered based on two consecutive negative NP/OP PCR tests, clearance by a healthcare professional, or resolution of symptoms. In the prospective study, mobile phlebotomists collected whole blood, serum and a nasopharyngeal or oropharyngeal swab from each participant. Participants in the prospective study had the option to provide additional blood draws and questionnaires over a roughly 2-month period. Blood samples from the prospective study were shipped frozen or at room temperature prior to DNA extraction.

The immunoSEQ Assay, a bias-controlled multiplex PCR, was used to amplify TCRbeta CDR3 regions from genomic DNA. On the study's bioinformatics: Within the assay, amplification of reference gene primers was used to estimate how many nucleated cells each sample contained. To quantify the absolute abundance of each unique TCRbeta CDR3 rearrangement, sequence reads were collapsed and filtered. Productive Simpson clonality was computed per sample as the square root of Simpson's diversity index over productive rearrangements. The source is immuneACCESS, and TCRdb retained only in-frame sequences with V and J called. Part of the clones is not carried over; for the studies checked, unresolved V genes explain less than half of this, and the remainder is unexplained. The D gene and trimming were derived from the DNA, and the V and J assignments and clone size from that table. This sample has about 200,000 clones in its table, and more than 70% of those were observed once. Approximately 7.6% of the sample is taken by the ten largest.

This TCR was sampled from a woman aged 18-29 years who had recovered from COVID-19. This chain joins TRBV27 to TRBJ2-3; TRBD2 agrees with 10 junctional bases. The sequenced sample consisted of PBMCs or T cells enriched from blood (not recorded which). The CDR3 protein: CASSLWSGGAGDTQYF. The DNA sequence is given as TGTGCCAGCAGTTTATGGAGCGGGGGGGCAGGTGATACGCAGTATTTT.